A selection of T cell receptor beta chains follows, all from one sample in a study of identical twins. TCRdb processed the 5' RACE reads anew with MiXCR; each CDR3 protein has one entry. The sample records about 200,000 distinct CDR3 sequences, roughly 9.4% being singletons. Sequencing was carried out using memory (CD45RO+) T cells sorted from blood. Receptors were obtained from a woman aged 18-30 years in good health. Both conserved end residues are part of each CDR3. D genes are given only for firm matches. Only part of the rows carry a size: once, few, many, or a class if the clone is expanded.

D gene	V gene	clone size	J gene	CDR3 DNA	CDR3 protein
-	TRBV5-1	many	TRBJ1-1	TGCGCCAGCAGAGCAGGGGAAGGCACTGAAGCTTTCTTT	CASRAGEGTEAFF
-	TRBV15	-	TRBJ2-5	TGTGCCACCAGCAGTTCTTACTTCAAAGAGACCCAGTACTTC	CATSSSYFKETQYF
-	TRBV30	-	TRBJ2-6	TGTGCCTGGAGCCCTGACAGCTCTGGGGCCAACGTCCTGACTTTC	CAWSPDSSGANVLTF
TRBD1	TRBV5-1	few	TRBJ1-2	TGCGCCAGCACCACTCTGACAGGGGGCAACTATGGCTACACCTTC	CASTTLTGGNYGYTF
TRBD1	TRBV6-1	many	TRBJ1-4	TGTGCCAGCAGTCCCCAGGACAGGAAAAGACTGTTTTTT	CASSPQDRKRLFF
-	TRBV4-2	-	TRBJ2-2	TGTGCCAGCAGCCAAGAGCGGAGGAGTTCCGGGGAGCTGTTTTTT	CASSQERRSSGELFF
-	TRBV15	few	TRBJ2-6	TGTGCCACCAGCTGGGGAACCGACTCTGGGGCCAACGTCCTGACTTTC	CATSWGTDSGANVLTF
-	TRBV5-1	-	TRBJ2-2	TGCGCCCGCAGCTTCAGGGTCGGGGAGCTGTTTTTT	CARSFRVGELFF
TRBD1	TRBV6-1	-	TRBJ1-5	TGTGCCAGCAGTACCGGGACAGGGAATCAGCCCCAGCATTTT	CASSTGTGNQPQHF
-	TRBV4-2	few	TRBJ2-7	TGTGCCAGCACCCAAGAAAGGGGGTACGAGCAGTACTTC	CASTQERGYEQYF
TRBD1	TRBV3-1	few	TRBJ2-7	TGTGCCAGCGAGGGACAGGGGTTCTACGAGCAGTACTTC	CASEGQGFYEQYF
-	TRBV7-2	many	TRBJ1-1	TGTGCCAGCAGCCGGGGCTTTCTCAACACTGAAGCTTTCTTT	CASSRGFLNTEAFF
-	TRBV3-1	many	TRBJ1-2	TGTGCCAGCAGCCTTCCCGGAGGGGCTGGTGGCTACACCTTC	CASSLPGGAGGYTF
-	TRBV10-3	many	TRBJ2-1	TGTGCCATCAGGCCGGCCGGGGCCTACAATGAGCAGTTCTTC	CAIRPAGAYNEQFF
-	TRBV12-3/TRBV12-4	few	TRBJ1-4	TGTGCCAGCAGTTTAGCGTTCGGACTGACCGCTGCGAAACTGTTTTTT	CASSLAFGLTAAKLFF
TRBD2	TRBV18	few	TRBJ2-1	TGTGCCAGCTCACCGATGGGCGGGAGTCAATCCAATGAGCAGTTCTTC	CASSPMGGSQSNEQFF
-	TRBV7-9	many	TRBJ2-5	TGTGCCAGCAGCCCGAACCAGGGGCGGGAGACCCAGTACTTC	CASSPNQGRETQYF
-	TRBV7-2	few	TRBJ1-4	TGTGCCAGCAGCTTGGACCCGGGACGGGGGAGAGAACTGTTTTTT	CASSLDPGRGRELFF
-	TRBV6-1	many	TRBJ1-3	TGTGCCAGCATCGGACACTCTGGAAACACCATATATTTT	CASIGHSGNTIYF
TRBD2	TRBV6-2/TRBV6-3	-	TRBJ2-1	TGTGCCAGCAGGGGAAGGACTAGCATGAGGAACAATGAGCAGTTCTTC	CASRGRTSMRNNEQFF
-	TRBV7-2	-	TRBJ2-7	TGTGCCAGCAGCTTAGTCCGTCACGGGAACGGCGAGCAGTACTTC	CASSLVRHGNGEQYF
-	TRBV5-5	few	TRBJ2-7	TGTGCCAGCAGCTTGGTTCCAGGCCGAGGGGAGCAGTACTTC	CASSLVPGRGEQYF
-	TRBV7-2	-	TRBJ2-2	TGTGCCAGCAGCTTACAAGGGGCTCACACCGGGGAGCTGTTTTTT	CASSLQGAHTGELFF
TRBD2	TRBV7-9	-	TRBJ2-3	TGTGCCAGCAGGAGCGGGACTAGCGGGGGTTGGGATACGCAGTATTTT	CASRSGTSGGWDTQYF